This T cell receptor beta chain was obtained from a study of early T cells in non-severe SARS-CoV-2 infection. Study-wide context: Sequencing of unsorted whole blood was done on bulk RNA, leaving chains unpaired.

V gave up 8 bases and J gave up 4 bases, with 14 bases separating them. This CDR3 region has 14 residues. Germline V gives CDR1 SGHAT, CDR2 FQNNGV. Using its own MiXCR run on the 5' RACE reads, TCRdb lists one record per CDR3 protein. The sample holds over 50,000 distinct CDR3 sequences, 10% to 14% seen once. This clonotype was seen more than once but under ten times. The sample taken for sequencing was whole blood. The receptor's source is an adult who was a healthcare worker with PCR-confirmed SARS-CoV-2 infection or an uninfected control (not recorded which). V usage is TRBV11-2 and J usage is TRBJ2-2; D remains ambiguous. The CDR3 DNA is TGTGCCAGCTCCAAGGACCTAAGCACCGGGGAGCTGTTTTTT. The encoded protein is CASSKDLSTGELFF. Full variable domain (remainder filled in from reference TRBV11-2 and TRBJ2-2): EAGVAQSPRYKIIEKRQSVAFWCNPISGHATLYWYQQILGQGPKLLIQFQNNGVVDDSQLPKDRFSAERLKGVDSTLKIQPAKLEDSAVYLCASSKDLSTGELFFGEGSRLTVL.